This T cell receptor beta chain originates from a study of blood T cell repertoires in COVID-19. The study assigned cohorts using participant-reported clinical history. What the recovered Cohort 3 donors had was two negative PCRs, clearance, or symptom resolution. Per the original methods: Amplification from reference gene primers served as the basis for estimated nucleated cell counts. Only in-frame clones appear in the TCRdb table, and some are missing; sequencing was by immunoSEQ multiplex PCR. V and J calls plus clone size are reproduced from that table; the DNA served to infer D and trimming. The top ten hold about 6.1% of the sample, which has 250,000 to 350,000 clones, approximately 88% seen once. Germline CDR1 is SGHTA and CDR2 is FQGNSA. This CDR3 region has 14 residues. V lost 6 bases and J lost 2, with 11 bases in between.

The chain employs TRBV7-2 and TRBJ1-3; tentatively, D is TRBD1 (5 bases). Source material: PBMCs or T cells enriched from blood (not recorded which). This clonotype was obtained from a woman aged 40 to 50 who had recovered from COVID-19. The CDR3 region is CASSSGGAGNTIYF. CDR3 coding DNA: TGTGCCAGCAGTTCCGGGGGTGCTGGAAACACCATATATTTT.